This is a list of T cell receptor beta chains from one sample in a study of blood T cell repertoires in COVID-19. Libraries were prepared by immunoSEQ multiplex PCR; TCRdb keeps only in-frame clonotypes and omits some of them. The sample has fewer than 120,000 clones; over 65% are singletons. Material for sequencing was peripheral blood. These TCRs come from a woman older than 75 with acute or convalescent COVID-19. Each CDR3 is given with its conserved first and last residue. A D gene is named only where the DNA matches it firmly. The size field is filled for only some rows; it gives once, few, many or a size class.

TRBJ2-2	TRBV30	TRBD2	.	CAWETSGRITTGELFF	TGTGCCTGGGAGACTAGCGGGAGGATTACCACCGGGGAGCTGTTTTTT
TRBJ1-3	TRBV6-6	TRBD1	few	CASSRSRGQGFGNTIYF	TGTGCCAGCAGTAGATCGCGGGGACAGGGTTTTGGAAACACCATATATTTT
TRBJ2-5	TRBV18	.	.	CASSPLREETQYF	TGTGCCAGCTCACCACTGAGAGAGGAGACCCAGTACTTC
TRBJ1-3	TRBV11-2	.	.	CASSLDIGRADAGNTIYF	TGTGCCAGCAGCTTAGACATCGGCAGGGCAGATGCTGGAAACACCATATATTTT
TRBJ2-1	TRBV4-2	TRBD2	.	CASSQALAGEVNEQFF	TGTGCCAGCAGCCAAGCCTTAGCGGGAGAGGTCAATGAGCAGTTCTTC
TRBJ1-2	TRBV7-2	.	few	CASSLEQGAVYTF	TGTGCCAGCAGCTTAGAACAGGGCGCTGTCTACACCTTC
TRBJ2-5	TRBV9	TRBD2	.	CASSVDGLAEETQYF	TGTGCCAGCAGCGTAGATGGGCTAGCGGAAGAGACCCAGTACTTC
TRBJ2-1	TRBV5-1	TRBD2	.	CASSSRLAGVYNEQFF	TGCGCCAGCAGCTCCAGACTAGCGGGGGTATACAATGAGCAGTTCTTC
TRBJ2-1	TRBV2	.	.	CASRVFSYNEQFF	TGTGCCAGCCGGGTATTCTCCTACAATGAGCAGTTCTTC
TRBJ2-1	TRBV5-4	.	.	CASSLGRGLYNEQFF	TGTGCCAGCAGCTTGGGGCGGGGGCTTTACAATGAGCAGTTCTTC
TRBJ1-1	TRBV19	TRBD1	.	CASSIGRTGSNTEAFF	TGTGCCAGTAGTATAGGACGGACAGGCTCGAACACTGAAGCTTTCTTT
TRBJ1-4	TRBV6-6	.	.	CASTQDVGREKLFF	TGTGCCAGCACACAAGACGTGGGGCGGGAAAAACTGTTTTTT
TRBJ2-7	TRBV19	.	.	CASRLRAGTPEQYF	TGTGCCAGTAGATTGCGGGCCGGGACACCGGAGCAGTACTTC
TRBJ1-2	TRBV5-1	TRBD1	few	CASSLDRGYGYTF	TGCGCCAGCAGCTTGGACAGGGGCTATGGCTACACCTTC
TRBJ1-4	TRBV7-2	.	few	CASSLQLGHNEKLFF	TGTGCCAGCAGCTTACAGTTGGGCCATAATGAAAAACTGTTTTTT
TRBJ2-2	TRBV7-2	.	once	CASSLRQTGELFF	TGTGCCAGCAGCTTAAGACAGACCGGGGAGCTGTTTTTT
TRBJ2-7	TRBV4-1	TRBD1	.	CASSLRQGSRLEQYF	TGCGCCAGCAGCCTGCGACAGGGTAGTCGTCTCGAGCAGTACTTC
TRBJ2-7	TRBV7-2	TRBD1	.	CASSADRGYEQYF	TGTGCCAGCAGCGCGGACAGGGGCTACGAGCAGTACTTC
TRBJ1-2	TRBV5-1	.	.	CASSLRGDYGYTF	TGCGCCAGCAGCTTGAGGGGCGACTATGGCTACACCTTC
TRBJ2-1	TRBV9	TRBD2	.	CASSVERRASGAYNEQFF	TGTGCCAGCAGCGTAGAAAGGCGGGCTAGCGGGGCCTACAATGAGCAGTTCTTC
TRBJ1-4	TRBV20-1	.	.	CSAPGRGKLFF	TGCAGTGCCCCTGGGAGAGGGAAACTGTTTTTT
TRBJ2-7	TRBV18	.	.	CASSEGYEQYF	TGTGCCAGCTCGGAGGGGTACGAGCAGTACTTC
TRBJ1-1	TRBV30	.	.	CAWRGLVSEGTEAFF	TGTGCCTGGAGGGGTTTGGTTTCCGAGGGAACTGAAGCTTTCTTT
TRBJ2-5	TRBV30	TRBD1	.	CAWSWGQGKETQYF	TGTGCCTGGAGCTGGGGACAGGGGAAAGAGACCCAGTACTTC
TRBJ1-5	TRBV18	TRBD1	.	CASSPGQGNQPQHF	TGTGCCAGCTCACCGGGACAGGGTAATCAGCCCCAGCATTTT
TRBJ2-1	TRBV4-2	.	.	CASSLKRGGSYNEQFF	TGTGCCAGCAGCTTAAAAAGGGGAGGCTCCTACAATGAGCAGTTCTTC
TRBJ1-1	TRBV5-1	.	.	CASSLQLNTEAFF	TGCGCCAGCAGCTTACAGTTGAACACTGAAGCTTTCTTT
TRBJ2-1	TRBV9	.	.	CASSVEQGVPYNEQFF	TGTGCCAGCAGCGTAGAACAGGGAGTCCCCTACAATGAGCAGTTCTTC
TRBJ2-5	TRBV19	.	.	CASRGPGNQETQYF	TGTGCCAGTAGGGGGCCAGGGAACCAAGAGACCCAGTACTTC
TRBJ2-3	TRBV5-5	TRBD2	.	CASSSRTSGALGTDTQYF	TGTGCCAGCAGCTCAAGGACTAGCGGGGCGTTGGGTACAGATACGCAGTATTTT
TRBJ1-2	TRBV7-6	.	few	CASSPGQGSAGYTF	TGTGCCAGCAGCCCTGGACAAGGGTCGGCTGGCTACACCTTC
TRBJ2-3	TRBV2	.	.	CASSEARRGTDTQYF	TGTGCCAGCAGTGAAGCTAGGAGGGGTACCGATACGCAGTATTTT
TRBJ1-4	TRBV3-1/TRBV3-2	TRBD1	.	CASSQRTGGNEKLFF	TGTGCCAGCAGCCAGAGGACAGGGGGAAATGAAAAACTGTTTTTT
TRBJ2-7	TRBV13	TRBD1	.	CASSLGGDRGYEQYF	TGTGCCAGCAGCTTAGGCGGGGACAGGGGTTACGAGCAGTACTTC
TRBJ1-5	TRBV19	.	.	CASSIGGRVGQPQHF	TGTGCCAGTAGTATTGGGGGCAGAGTAGGACAGCCCCAGCATTTT
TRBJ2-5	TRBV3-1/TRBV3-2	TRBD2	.	CATLGTSGGEETQYF	TGTGCCACCCTCGGGACTAGCGGAGGGGAAGAGACCCAGTACTTC
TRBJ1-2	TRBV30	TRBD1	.	CASETGNYGYTF	TGTGCCAGCGAGACAGGGAACTATGGCTACACCTTC
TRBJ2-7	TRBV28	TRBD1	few	CASSSRTGVVYEQYF	TGTGCCAGCAGTTCTCGGACAGGGGTGGTCTACGAGCAGTACTTC
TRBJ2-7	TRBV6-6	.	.	CASSYSPGLSEQYF	TGTGCCAGCAGTTACTCGCCAGGGTTGAGCGAGCAGTACTTC
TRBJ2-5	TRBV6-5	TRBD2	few	CASSYTSGFQETQYF	TGTGCCAGCAGTTATACTAGCGGGTTCCAAGAGACCCAGTACTTC
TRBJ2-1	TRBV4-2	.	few	CASSLLYEQFF	TGTGCCAGCAGCCTTCTTTATGAGCAGTTCTTC
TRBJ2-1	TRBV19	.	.	CASSIEGGVDEQFF	TGTGCCAGTAGTATAGAGGGCGGGGTTGATGAGCAGTTCTTC